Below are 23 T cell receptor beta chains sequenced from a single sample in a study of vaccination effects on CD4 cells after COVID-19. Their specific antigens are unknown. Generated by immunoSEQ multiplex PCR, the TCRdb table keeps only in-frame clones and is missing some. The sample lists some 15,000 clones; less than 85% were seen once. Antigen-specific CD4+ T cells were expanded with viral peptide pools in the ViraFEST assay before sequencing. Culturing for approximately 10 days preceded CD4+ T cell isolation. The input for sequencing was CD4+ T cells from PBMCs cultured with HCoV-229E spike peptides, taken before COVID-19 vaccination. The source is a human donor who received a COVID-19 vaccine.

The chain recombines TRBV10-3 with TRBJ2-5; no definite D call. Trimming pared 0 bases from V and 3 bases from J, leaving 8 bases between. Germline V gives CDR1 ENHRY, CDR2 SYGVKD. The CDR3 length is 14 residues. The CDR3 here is CAISESNSKETQYF. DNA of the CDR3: TGTGCCATCAGTGAGTCGAACAGCAAAGAGACCCAGTACTTC.

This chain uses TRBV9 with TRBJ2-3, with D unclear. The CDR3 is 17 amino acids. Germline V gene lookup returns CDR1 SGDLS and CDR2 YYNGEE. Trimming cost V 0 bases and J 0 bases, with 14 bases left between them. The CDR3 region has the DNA TGTGCCAGCAGCGTAGAGGTCTGGGGATCAAGCACAGATACGCAGTATTTT. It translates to CASSVEVWGSSTDTQYF.

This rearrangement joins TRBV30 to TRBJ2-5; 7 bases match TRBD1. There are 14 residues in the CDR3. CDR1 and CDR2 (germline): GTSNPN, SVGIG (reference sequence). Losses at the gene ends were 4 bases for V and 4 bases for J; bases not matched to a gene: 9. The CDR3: CAWKRTGGRETQYF. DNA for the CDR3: TGTGCCTGGAAACGGACAGGCGGTCGAGAGACCCAGTACTTC.

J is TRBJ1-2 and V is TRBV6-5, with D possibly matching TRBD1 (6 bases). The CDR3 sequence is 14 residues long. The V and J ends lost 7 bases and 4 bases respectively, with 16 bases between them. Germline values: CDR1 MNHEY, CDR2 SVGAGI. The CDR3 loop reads CASTGRGDLYGYTF. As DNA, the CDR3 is TGTGCCAGCACCGGAAGGGGGGACCTCTATGGCTACACCTTC.

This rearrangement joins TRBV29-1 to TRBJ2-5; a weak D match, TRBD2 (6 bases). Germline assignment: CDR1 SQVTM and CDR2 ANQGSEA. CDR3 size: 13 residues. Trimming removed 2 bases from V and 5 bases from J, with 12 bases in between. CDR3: CSVEQGRGETQYF. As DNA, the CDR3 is TGCAGCGTTGAACAGGGCCGGGGGGAGACCCAGTACTTC.

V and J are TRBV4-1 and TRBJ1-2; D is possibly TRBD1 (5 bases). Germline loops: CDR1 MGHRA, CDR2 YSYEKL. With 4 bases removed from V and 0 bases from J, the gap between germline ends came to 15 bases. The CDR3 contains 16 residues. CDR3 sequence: CASSPFGRGSNYGYTF. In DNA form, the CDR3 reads TGCGCCAGCAGCCCCTTTGGACGGGGGTCTAACTATGGCTACACCTTC.

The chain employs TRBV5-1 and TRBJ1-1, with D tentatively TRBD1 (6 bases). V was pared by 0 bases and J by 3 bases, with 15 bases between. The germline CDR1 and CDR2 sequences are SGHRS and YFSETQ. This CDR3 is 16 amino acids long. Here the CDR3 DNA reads TGCGCCAGCAGCTTGGACCTCGGGACACTACACACTGAAGCTTTCTTT. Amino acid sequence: CASSLDLGTLHTEAFF.

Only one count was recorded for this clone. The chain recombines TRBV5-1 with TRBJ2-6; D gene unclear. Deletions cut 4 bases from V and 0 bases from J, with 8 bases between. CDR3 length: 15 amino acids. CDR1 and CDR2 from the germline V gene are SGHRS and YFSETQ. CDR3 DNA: TGCGCCAGCAGCCCTCAATTCTCTGGGGCCAACGTCCTGACTTTC. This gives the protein CASSPQFSGANVLTF.

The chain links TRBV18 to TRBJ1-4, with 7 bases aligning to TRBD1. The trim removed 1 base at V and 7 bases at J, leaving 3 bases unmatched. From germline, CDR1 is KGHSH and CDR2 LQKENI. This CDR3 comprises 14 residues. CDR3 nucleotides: TGTGCCAGCTCACCACAGGGGGCAGTTGAAAAACTGTTTTTT. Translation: CASSPQGAVEKLFF.

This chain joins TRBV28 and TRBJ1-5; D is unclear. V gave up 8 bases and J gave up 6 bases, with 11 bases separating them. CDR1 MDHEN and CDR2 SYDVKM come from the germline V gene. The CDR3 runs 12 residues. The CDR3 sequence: CASVSPGQPQHF. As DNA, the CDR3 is TGTGCCAGCGTAAGCCCGGGTCAGCCCCAGCATTTT.

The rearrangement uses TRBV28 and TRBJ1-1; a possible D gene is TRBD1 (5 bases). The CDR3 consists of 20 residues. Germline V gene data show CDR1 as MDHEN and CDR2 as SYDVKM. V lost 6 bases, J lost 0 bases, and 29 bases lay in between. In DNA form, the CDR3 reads TGTGCCAGCAGCCCCGCGTCTCTCGACACCTTCTGGGGCTTGAACACTGAAGCTTTCTTT. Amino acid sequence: CASSPASLDTFWGLNTEAFF.

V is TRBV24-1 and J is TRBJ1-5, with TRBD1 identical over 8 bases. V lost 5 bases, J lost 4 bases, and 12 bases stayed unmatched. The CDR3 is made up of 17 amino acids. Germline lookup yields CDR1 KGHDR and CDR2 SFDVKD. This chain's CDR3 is CATSGQGAGAQNQPQHF. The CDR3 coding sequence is TGTGCCACCAGTGGGCAGGGGGCCGGGGCTCAAAATCAGCCCCAGCATTTT.

The CDR3 is CATGGGSTDTQYF. CDR3 sequence (DNA): TGTGCCACCGGGGGGGGAAGCACAGATACGCAGTATTTT. The V gene is TRBV6-4, the J gene TRBJ2-3; TRBD2 matches 8 bases. This CDR3 has 13 residues. Germline CDR1 MRHNA, CDR2 SNTAGT. J lost 0 bases, V lost 10 bases, and 3 bases had no gene match.

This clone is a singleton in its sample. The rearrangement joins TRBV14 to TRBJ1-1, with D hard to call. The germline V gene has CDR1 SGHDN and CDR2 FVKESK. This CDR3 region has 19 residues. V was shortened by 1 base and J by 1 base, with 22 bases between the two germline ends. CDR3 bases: TGTGCCAGCAGCCAAGCCTCGCGCGGTCTGGCGGGCGCGAACACTGAAGCTTTCTTT. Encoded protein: CASSQASRGLAGANTEAFF. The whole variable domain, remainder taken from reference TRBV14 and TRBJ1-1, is EAGVTQFPSHSVIEKGQTVTLRCDPISGHDNLYWYRRVMGKEIKFLLHFVKESKQDESGMPNNRFLAERTGGTYSTLKVQPAELEDSGVYFCASSQASRGLAGANTEAFFGQGTRLTVV.

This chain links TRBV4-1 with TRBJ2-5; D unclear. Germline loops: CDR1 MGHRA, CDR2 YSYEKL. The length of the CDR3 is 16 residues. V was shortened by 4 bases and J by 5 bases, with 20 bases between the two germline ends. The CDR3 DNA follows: TGCGCCAGCAGCCTCCTCGGGCCCTCTAGTCGGGAGACCCAGTACTTC. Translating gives CASSLLGPSSRETQYF.

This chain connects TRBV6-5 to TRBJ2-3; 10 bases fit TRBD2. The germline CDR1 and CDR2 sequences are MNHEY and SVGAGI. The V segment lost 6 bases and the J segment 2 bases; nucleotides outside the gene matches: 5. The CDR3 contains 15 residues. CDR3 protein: CASRGTSENTDTQYF. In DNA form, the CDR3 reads TGTGCCAGCAGAGGGACTAGCGAAAACACAGATACGCAGTATTTT.

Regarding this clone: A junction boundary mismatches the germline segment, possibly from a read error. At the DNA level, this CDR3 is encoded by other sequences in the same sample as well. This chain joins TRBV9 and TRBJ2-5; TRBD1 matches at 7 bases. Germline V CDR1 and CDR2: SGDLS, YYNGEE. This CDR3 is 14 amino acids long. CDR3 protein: CASSVGTVQETQYF. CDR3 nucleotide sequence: TGTGCCAGCAGTGTAGGGACAGTCCAAGAGACCCAGTACTTC.

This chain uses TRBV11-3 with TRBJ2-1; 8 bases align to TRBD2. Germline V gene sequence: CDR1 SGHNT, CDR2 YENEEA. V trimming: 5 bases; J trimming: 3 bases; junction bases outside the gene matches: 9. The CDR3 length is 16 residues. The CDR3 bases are TGTGCCAGCAGCCCCGGCGGACTAGCAGACTACAATGAGCAGTTCTTC. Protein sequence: CASSPGGLADYNEQFF.

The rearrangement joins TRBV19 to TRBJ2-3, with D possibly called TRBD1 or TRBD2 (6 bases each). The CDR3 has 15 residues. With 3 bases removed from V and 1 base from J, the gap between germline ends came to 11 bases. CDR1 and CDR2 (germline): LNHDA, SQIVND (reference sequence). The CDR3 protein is CASSIEGGGTDTQYF. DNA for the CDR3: TGTGCCAGTAGTATCGAGGGGGGCGGCACAGATACGCAGTATTTT.

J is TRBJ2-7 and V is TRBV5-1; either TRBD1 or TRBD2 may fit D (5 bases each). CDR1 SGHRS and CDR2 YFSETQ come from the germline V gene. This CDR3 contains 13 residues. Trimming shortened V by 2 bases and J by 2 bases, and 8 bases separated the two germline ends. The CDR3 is CASSFGGTYEQYF. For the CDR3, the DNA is TGCGCCAGCAGCTTTGGGGGAACCTACGAGCAGTACTTC.

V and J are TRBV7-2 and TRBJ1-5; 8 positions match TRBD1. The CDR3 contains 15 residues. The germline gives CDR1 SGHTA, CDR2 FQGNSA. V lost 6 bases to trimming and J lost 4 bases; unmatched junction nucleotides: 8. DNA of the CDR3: TGTGCCAGCAGTCCCCAGGGGGCAGGTAATCAGCCCCAGCATTTT. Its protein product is CASSPQGAGNQPQHF. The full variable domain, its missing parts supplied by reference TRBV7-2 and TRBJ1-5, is GAGVSQSPSNKVTEKGKDVELRCDPISGHTALYWYRQSLGQGLEFLIYFQGNSAPDKSGLPSDRFSAERTGGSVSTLTIQRTQQEDSAVYLCASSPQGAGNQPQHFGDGTRLSIL.

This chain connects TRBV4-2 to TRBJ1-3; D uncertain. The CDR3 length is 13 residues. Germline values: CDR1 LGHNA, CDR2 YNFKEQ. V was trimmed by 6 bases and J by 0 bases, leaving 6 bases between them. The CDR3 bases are TGTGCCAGCAGGGTCCACTCTGGAAACACCATATATTTT. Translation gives CASRVHSGNTIYF.

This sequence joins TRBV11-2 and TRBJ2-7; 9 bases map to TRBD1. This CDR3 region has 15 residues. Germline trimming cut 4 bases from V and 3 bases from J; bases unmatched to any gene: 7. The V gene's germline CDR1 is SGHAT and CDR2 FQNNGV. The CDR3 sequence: CASSSVLGQGYEQYF. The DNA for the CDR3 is TGTGCCAGCAGCTCAGTACTGGGACAGGGCTACGAGCAGTACTTC.